This T cell receptor (beta chain) came from a study of human T cells and chemical hapten exposure. On the study more broadly: Doses of diphenylcyclopropenone went to the patients' scalps weekly throughout the roughly 22-week study.

Between the trimmed V and J ends, which lost 0 bases and 3 bases, there was a span of 13 bases. Germline V gives CDR1 MNHEY, CDR2 SVGAGI. This CDR3 has 16 amino acids. TCRdb recomputed calls from the RACE reads with MiXCR, one row per CDR3 protein. This table has more than 95,000 distinct CDR3 sequences, nearly 35% appearing once. Time point in this sample: patch test 3, about 24 weeks after DPC sensitization. As for treatment: therapeutic diphenylcyclopropenone sensitization with weekly scalp DPC. Blood was collected ahead of every patch test applied. This clonotype turned up a few times. V gene TRBV6-5 combines with J gene TRBJ2-3; D remains unclear. This TCR came from a man aged 35 to 55 with alopecia areata. Some clones in this sample may be carry-over from other donors' samples. The sequenced sample was whole blood, obtained in connection with sensitization to the hapten diphenylcyclopropenone (DPC). In DNA form, the CDR3 reads TGTGCCAGCAGTTACTCGACGTCTCTAGGGACAGATACGCAGTATTTT. Translated, it gives CASSYSTSLGTDTQYF.